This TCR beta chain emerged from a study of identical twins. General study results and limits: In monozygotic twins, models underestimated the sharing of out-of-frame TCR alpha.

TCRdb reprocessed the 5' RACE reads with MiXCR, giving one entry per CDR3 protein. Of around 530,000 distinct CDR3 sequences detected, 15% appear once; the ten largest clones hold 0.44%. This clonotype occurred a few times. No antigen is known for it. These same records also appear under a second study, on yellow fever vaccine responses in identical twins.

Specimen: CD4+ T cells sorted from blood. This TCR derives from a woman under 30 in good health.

The CDR3 nucleotides are TGCAGTGCTGATACGACAGGGATGAACACTGAAGCTTTCTTT. It translates to CSADTTGMNTEAFF. This chain joins TRBV20-1 and TRBJ1-1, with 7 bases fitting TRBD1. Germline lookup yields CDR1 DFQATT and CDR2 SNEGSKA (reference sequence). This CDR3 is built from 14 residues. J lost 0 bases, V lost 5 bases, and 6 bases had no gene match.